The 27 T cell receptor beta chains presented below share a single source sample, sequenced in a study of blood T cells in healthy people across ages. PCR was performed a second time for roughly 6 to 12 cycles using a sample-barcoded 5' primer and a J-beta primer mix. In TCRdb, the 5' RACE reads were re-called with MiXCR into one record per CDR3 protein. The sample includes about 640,000 distinct CDR3 sequences, about 54% of them seen just once. The sample consisted of blood. These receptors originate from a man in his 60s in good health.

The table lists this clonotype with a few counts. The CDR3 coding sequence is TGTGCCAGCAGCCCCCGAGGTCGTGTAGAGCAGTACTTC. Protein product: CASSPRGRVEQYF. The V call is TRBV3-1, the J call TRBJ2-7; D not resolved. With 4 bases removed from V and 7 bases from J, the gap between germline ends came to 14 bases. Germline CDR1 reads LGHDT; CDR2 reads YNNKEL (reference sequence). CDR3 size: 13 residues.

This chain joins TRBV6-1 and TRBJ2-5, with a tentative D call TRBD1 (5 bases). The CDR3 has 15 amino acids. From germline, CDR1 is MNHNS and CDR2 SASEGT. The V and J ends lost 6 bases and 5 bases respectively, with 19 bases between them. The CDR3 DNA reads as TGTGCCAGCAGCCTCCTTCTAGGGGCGCGGGAGACCCAGTACTTC. Translating it yields CASSLLLGARETQYF.

This chain joins TRBV6-1 and TRBJ2-5, with D perhaps TRBD1 or TRBD2 (7 bases each). V dropped 7 bases and J dropped 5 bases, with 20 bases sitting between them. This CDR3 is built from 15 residues. Germline V lookup: CDR1 MNHNS, CDR2 SASEGT. The CDR3, as DNA: TGTGCCAGCACCCCTAGGTCCAGGGGGGGGGAGACCCAGTACTTC. Translated, it gives CASTPRSRGGETQYF.

The V call is TRBV6-5, the J call TRBJ1-1; D uncertain. Germline lookup yields CDR1 MNHEY and CDR2 SVGAGI. The CDR3 runs 13 residues. V lost 7 bases and J 1 base, leaving 10 bases between the germline ends. CDR3 amino acids: CASNSPRNTEAFF. The CDR3 bases are TGTGCCAGCAATTCCCCTAGGAACACTGAAGCTTTCTTT.

V is TRBV14 and J is TRBJ2-7; D possibly uses TRBD1 or TRBD2 (5 bases each). The CDR3 extends over 20 amino acids. Germline V lookup: CDR1 SGHDN, CDR2 FVKESK. V was pared by 4 bases and J by 3 bases, with 31 bases between. CDR3 sequence (DNA): TGTGCCAGCAGCCCACTACCCCTCGGGACCGAGATTTCAGGCGGCTACGAGCAGTACTTC. This translates into CASSPLPLGTEISGGYEQYF.

This chain uses TRBV20-1 with TRBJ1-5, with 9 bases that match TRBD1. CDR1 and CDR2 (germline): DFQATT, SNEGSKA (reference sequence). The CDR3 runs to 14 residues. The trim removed 1 base at V and 6 bases at J, leaving 4 bases unmatched. The CDR3 nucleotides read TGCAGTGCTAGAGTTCCGGGACAGGGTCAGCCCCAGCATTTT. Its protein product is CSARVPGQGQPQHF.

The chain carries TRBV5-5 and TRBJ1-6; TRBD1 is a possible D gene (6 bases). This CDR3 is 14 amino acids long. CDR1 SGHKS and CDR2 YYEKEE come from the germline V gene (reference sequence). With 4 bases removed from V and 5 bases from J, the gap between germline ends came to 10 bases. Here the CDR3 DNA reads TGTGCCAGCAGCACAGGGCCGGATAATTCACCCCTCCACTTT. Translating gives CASSTGPDNSPLHF.

The V call is TRBV19, the J call TRBJ2-1; maybe TRBD1 (5 bases). This CDR3 is 16 amino acids long. With 5 bases removed from V and 0 bases from J, the gap between germline ends came to 14 bases. Per the germline V gene, CDR1 is LNHDA and CDR2 is SQIVND (reference sequence). The CDR3 DNA reads as TGTGCCAGTAGTCCAGGACAAAGAAGCTCCTACAATGAGCAGTTCTTC. Translating it yields CASSPGQRSSYNEQFF.

The V gene is TRBV7-7, the J gene TRBJ2-1, with 12 bases matching TRBD1. CDR3 length equals 15 residues. The junction had 6 bases not matched to a gene; V was cut back by 5 bases and J by 7 bases. Germline V CDR1 and CDR2: SSHAT, FNYEAQ (reference sequence). For the CDR3, the DNA is TGTGCCAGCAGCGACCGGGACAGGGGGCGTAATGAGCAGTTCTTC. This translates into CASSDRDRGRNEQFF.

This clonotype was picked up a small number of times. The CDR3 spells CASSLGGTPSDQPQHF. Here the CDR3 DNA reads TGTGCCAGCAGTTTAGGGGGGACTCCCTCGGATCAGCCCCAGCATTTT. J is TRBJ1-5 and V is TRBV28, with TRBD1 as a possible D gene (5 bases). V shed 2 bases and J shed 5 bases, with 16 bases lying between them. Germline V gene data show CDR1 as MDHEN and CDR2 as SYDVKM. CDR3 length: 16 residues.

Concerning this clonotype itself: One end of the junction does not line up with germline, which may come from a read error. The CDR3 is CAGSFTGGETQYF. As DNA, the CDR3 is TGTGCCGGCAGCTTCACAGGGGGAGAGACCCAGTACTTC. The chain employs TRBV7-2 and TRBJ2-5; TRBD1 agrees at 8 bases. The CDR3 extends over 13 amino acids. Germline V gene data show CDR1 as SGHTA and CDR2 as FQGNSA. The full variable domain, completed using reference TRBV7-2 and TRBJ2-5, is GAGVSQSPSNKVTEKGKDVELRCDPISGHTALYWYRQSLGQGLEFLIYFQGNSAPDKSGLPSDRFSAERTGGSVSTLTIQRTQQEDSAVYLCAGSFTGGETQYFGPGTRLLVL.

CDR3 in DNA: TGTGCCAGCAGTTTAGTTATGGTCACAGATACGCAGTATTTT. Translating it yields CASSLVMVTDTQYF. The chain uses TRBV12-3 or TRBV12-4 and TRBJ2-3; the D is unclear. Trimming cost V 1 base and J 2 bases, with 7 bases left between them. This CDR3 is 14 amino acids long.

The chain recombines TRBV27 with TRBJ2-3; TRBD1 aligns across 7 bases. There are 16 residues in the CDR3. V lost 2 bases, J lost 4 bases, and 9 bases stayed unmatched. The germline gives CDR1 MNHEY, CDR2 SMNVEV (reference sequence). The CDR3 DNA sequence: TGTGCCAGCAGTTTACCCCCAGGACAGGTCCCAGATACGCAGTATTTT. Residues: CASSLPPGQVPDTQYF.

The genes are TRBV29-1 and TRBJ2-3; possible D gene TRBD2, 6 bases. The CDR3 is 15 residues long. Trimming pared 4 bases from V and 5 bases from J, leaving 19 bases between. From germline, CDR1 is SQVTM and CDR2 ANQGSEA. CDR3 amino acids: CSVGQLAETQDTQYF. In nucleotides, the CDR3 is TGCAGCGTTGGTCAACTAGCCGAAACCCAAGATACGCAGTATTTT.

The V and J genes are TRBV15 and TRBJ1-2; TRBD1 matches 7 bases. With 3 bases clipped from V and 2 bases from J, the junction kept 3 bases outside the gene matches. The CDR3 consists of 14 residues. CDR1 and CDR2 from the germline V gene are LNHNV and YYDKDF (reference sequence). This chain's CDR3 is CATSRETGNYGYTF. In DNA form, the CDR3 reads TGTGCCACCAGCAGGGAGACAGGGAACTATGGCTACACCTTC.

The J gene is TRBJ2-7, the V gene TRBV7-3, with 8 nucleotides matching TRBD2. J was trimmed by 4 bases and V by 5 bases; bases with no gene match: 4. The CDR3 totals 13 residues. Germline V gene data show CDR1 as SGHTA and CDR2 as FQGTGA. The CDR3 is CASSQGLEYEQYF. The CDR3 DNA sequence: TGTGCCAGCAGCCAGGGACTAGAGTACGAGCAGTACTTC.

The V and J genes are TRBV5-1 and TRBJ2-5, with 12 nucleotides matching TRBD2. J was trimmed by 11 bases and V by 4 bases; bases with no gene match: 15. Germline CDR1 reads SGHRS; CDR2 reads YFSETQ. CDR3 length: 16 residues. CDR3 sequence reads: CASSNRTSGMYNEQYF. The CDR3 region has the DNA TGCGCCAGCAGCAACCGGACTAGCGGGATGTACAATGAGCAGTACTTC. The full variable domain, its missing parts supplied by reference TRBV5-1 and TRBJ2-5, is KAGVTQTPRYLIKTRGQQVTLSCSPISGHRSVSWYQQTPGQGLQFLFEYFSETQRNKGNFPGRFSGRQFSNSRSEMNVSTLELGDSALYLCASSNRTSGMYNEQYFGPGTRLLVL.

This clonotype was observed a few times. The chain couples TRBV20-1 to TRBJ2-5; the D gene is possibly TRBD2 (6 bases). Germline CDR1 and CDR2: DFQATT and SNEGSKA (reference sequence). The length of the CDR3 is 15 residues. V was trimmed by 6 bases and J by 1 base, leaving 18 bases between them. The CDR3 nucleotides are TGCAGTGCGTCACCCCCGGGACTGCTCCAAGAGACCCAGTACTTC. Its protein is CSASPPGLLQETQYF.

The J gene is TRBJ1-1, the V gene TRBV5-1, with D perhaps TRBD1 (5 bases). The CDR3 is 13 residues long. V was cut by 5 bases and J by 0 bases, with 8 bases left in between. CDR1 is SGHRS and CDR2 is YFSETQ in the germline V gene. The CDR3 nucleotides read TGCGCCAGCAGGTGGGGGGTGAACACTGAAGCTTTCTTT. Amino acids: CASRWGVNTEAFF.

CDR3 nucleotide sequence: TGCGCCAGCAGCTTGCAGAGGGACACTGAAGCTTTCTTT. Translating gives CASSLQRDTEAFF. The V call is TRBV5-1, the J call TRBJ1-1, with unresolved D. Looked up from germline, CDR1 is SGHRS and CDR2 is YFSETQ. The V and J ends lost 1 base and 3 bases respectively, with 7 bases between them. This CDR3 has 13 amino acids.

The table lists this clonotype with a count of one. V is TRBV5-1 and J is TRBJ2-1; the D call may be TRBD1 or TRBD2 (5 bases each). There are 14 residues in the CDR3. Per germline, CDR1 SGHRS and CDR2 YFSETQ. The V end was cut by 7 bases, the J end by 4 bases, with 15 bases between. The CDR3 reads CASGPGRTYNEQFF. The CDR3 bases are TGCGCCAGCGGACCGGGACGGACATACAATGAGCAGTTCTTC.

V gene TRBV7-8 combines with J gene TRBJ2-5; D ambiguous. V lost 0 bases and J lost 11, with 19 bases in between. Germline CDR1 and CDR2: SGHVS and FQNEAQ. The CDR3 has 15 amino acids. CDR3 DNA: TGTGCCAGCAGCTTAGCGCGGATTAGCATCAATGAGCAGTACTTC. Translating gives CASSLARISINEQYF.

The J gene is TRBJ1-2, the V gene TRBV2, with D unclear. This CDR3 is built from 16 residues. The V end was cut by 2 bases, the J end by 0 bases, with 13 bases between. Germline-derived CDR1 and CDR2 are SNHLY and FYNNEI. CDR3 bases: TGTGCCAGCAGTGAATTTACGGCGCCTTCTAACTATGGCTACACCTTC. Translating it yields CASSEFTAPSNYGYTF. The full variable domain, rest sourced from reference TRBV2 and TRBJ1-2, is EPEVTQTPSHQVTQMGQEVILRCVPISNHLYFYWYRQILGQKVEFLVSFYNNEISEKSEIFDDQFSVERPDGSNFTLKIRSTKLEDSAMYFCASSEFTAPSNYGYTFGSGTRLTVV.

The chain combines TRBV28 with TRBJ2-2, with TRBD2 as a possible D gene (5 bases). The CDR3 covers 15 residues. V gave up 6 bases and J gave up 0 bases, with 11 bases separating them. Germline-derived CDR1 and CDR2 are MDHEN and SYDVKM. The CDR3: CASRVANANTGELFF. For the CDR3, the DNA is TGTGCCAGCAGGGTAGCGAATGCGAACACCGGGGAGCTGTTTTTT.

The V call is TRBV10-3, the J call TRBJ2-5; 8 bases are shared with TRBD2. Trimming at V came to 5 bases and at J to 4 bases, leaving 6 bases not matched to a gene. CDR3 length: 14 amino acids. Per germline, CDR1 ENHRY and CDR2 SYGVKD. CDR3 residues: CAISHGGLGETQYF. For the CDR3, the DNA is TGTGCCATCAGTCACGGGGGACTAGGAGAGACCCAGTACTTC.

This clonotype has ten or more counts. The rearrangement uses TRBV14 and TRBJ2-4; possibly TRBD1 for D (5 bases). The germline V gene has CDR1 SGHDN and CDR2 FVKESK. This CDR3 spans 14 amino acids. Trimming pared 4 bases from V and 2 bases from J, leaving 9 bases between. CDR3 DNA sequence: TGTGCCAGCAGCCGGGGCGGAACCAAAAACATTCAGTACTTC. Its protein product is CASSRGGTKNIQYF.

This clonotype was picked up a small number of times. V and J are TRBV5-1 and TRBJ1-2, with D uncertain. Germline-derived CDR1 and CDR2 are SGHRS and YFSETQ. The V and J ends lost 1 base and 6 bases respectively, with 10 bases between them. The CDR3 has 13 residues. CDR3 nucleotide sequence: TGCGCCAGCAGCTTGATAGGAGACGATGGCTACACCTTC. Its translation: CASSLIGDDGYTF.